The clone carrying this T cell receptor (beta chain) came up many times. Antigen specificity is unknown. CDR1 is SEHNR and CDR2 is FQNEAQ in the germline V gene (reference sequence). V trimming: 5 bases; J trimming: 8 bases; junction bases outside the gene matches: 14. The CDR3 covers 16 residues. These data are taken from a study of molecular identifiers for immune sequencing clone quantification. Overall study context: In the replicates, RNA derived from approximately 20,000 or 100,000 naive CD8 cells was divided into five parts, and four were sequenced. Study-wide results and limits: Among effectors, clones above 20 RNA copies held over 97% of molecules; among naive cells, under 1%.

Library preparation followed earlier protocols using designated TCR primers. TCRdb redid the calling of the PCR reads with MiXCR, one entry per CDR3 protein. Altogether hundreds of thousands of distinct CDR3 sequences are present, around 25% being singletons, with the ten largest covering roughly 0.83%. CD8+CD4-CCR7+CD45RA+ cells were sorted as naive CD8 T cells. The chain combines TRBV7-9 with TRBJ2-7; 11 bases match TRBD2. This receptor was taken from a human donor in good health. Some libraries in this study had Jurkat cell RNA spiked in. Sequenced input: naive CD8+ T cells from blood, with Jurkat cell RNA spiked in. Regarding subset: FACS-sorted CD8+CD4-CCR7+CD45RA+ naive T cells. The CDR3 DNA is TGTGCCAGCAGCCCTGAGCCACTAGCGGGAGTGGAGAAGCAGTACTTC. It translates to CASSPEPLAGVEKQYF.